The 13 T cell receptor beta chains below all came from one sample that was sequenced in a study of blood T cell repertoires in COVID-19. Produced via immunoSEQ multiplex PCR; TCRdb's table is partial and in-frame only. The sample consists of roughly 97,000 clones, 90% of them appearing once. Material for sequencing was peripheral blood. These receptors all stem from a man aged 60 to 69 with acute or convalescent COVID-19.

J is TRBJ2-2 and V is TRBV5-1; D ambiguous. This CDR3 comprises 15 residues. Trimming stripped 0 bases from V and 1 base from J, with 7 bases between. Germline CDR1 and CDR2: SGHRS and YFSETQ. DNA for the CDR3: TGCGCCAGCAGCTTGGGGCCCGAGAACACCGGGGAGCTGTTTTTT. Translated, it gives CASSLGPENTGELFF.

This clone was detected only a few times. CDR3 in DNA: TGTGCCAGTACCTATGCGCGACAGACCCTATATGGCTACACCTTC. Translating gives CASTYARQTLYGYTF. J is TRBJ1-2 and V is TRBV19; TRBD1 might be the D (5 bases). V shed 7 bases and J shed 5 bases, with 20 bases lying between them. CDR1 is LNHDA, CDR2 SQIVND, per germline (reference sequence). The CDR3 is 15 amino acids.

CDR3 nucleotide sequence: TGTGCCAGCAGCCCGCGGGGGACCACAGATACGCAGTATTTT. Amino acid sequence: CASSPRGTTDTQYF. The rearrangement links TRBV3-1 (or the pseudogene TRBV3-2) to TRBJ2-3; 7 bases are shared with TRBD2. The CDR3 sequence is 14 residues long. Trimming removed 4 bases from V and 2 bases from J; junction bases left unmatched: 3. Germline assignment: CDR1 LGHDT and CDR2 YNNKEL (reference sequence).

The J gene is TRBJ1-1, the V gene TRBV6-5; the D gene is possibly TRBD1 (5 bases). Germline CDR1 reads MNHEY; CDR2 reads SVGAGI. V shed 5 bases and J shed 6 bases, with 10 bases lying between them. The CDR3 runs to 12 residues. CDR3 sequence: CASSPTTAEAFF. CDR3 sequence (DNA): TGTGCCAGCAGTCCGACGACAGCTGAAGCTTTCTTT.

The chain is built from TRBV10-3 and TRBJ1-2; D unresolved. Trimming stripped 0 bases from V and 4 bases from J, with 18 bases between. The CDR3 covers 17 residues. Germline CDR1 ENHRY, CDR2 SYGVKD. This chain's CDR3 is CAISESRTVSGIYGYTF. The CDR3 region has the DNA TGTGCCATCAGTGAGTCCCGAACCGTCTCGGGGATCTATGGCTACACCTTC.

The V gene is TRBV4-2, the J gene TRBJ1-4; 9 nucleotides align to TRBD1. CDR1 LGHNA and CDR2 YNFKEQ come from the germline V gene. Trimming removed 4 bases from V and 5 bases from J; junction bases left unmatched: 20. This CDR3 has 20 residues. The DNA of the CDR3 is TGTGCCAGCAGCCTGCACCTGACCACAGGGGGCGATATTAGAAATGAAAAACTGTTTTTT. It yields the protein CASSLHLTTGGDIRNEKLFF.

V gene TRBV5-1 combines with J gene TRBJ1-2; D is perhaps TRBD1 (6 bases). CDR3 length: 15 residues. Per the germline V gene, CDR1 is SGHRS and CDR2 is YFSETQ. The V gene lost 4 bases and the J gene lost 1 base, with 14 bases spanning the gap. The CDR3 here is CASSIQGDVNYGYTF. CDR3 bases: TGCGCCAGCAGCATACAGGGTGACGTTAACTATGGCTACACCTTC.

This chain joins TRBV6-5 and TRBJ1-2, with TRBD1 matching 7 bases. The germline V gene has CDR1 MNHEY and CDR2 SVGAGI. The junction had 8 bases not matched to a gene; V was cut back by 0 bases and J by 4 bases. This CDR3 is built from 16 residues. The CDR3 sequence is CASSYSGGTGVYGYTF. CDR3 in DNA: TGTGCCAGCAGTTACTCAGGCGGTACAGGGGTCTATGGCTACACCTTC.

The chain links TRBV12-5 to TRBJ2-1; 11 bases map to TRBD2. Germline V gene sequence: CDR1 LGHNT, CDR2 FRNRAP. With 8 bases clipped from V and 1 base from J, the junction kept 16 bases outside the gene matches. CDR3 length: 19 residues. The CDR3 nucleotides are TGTGCTAGTTCAGGTTGGGGAGTACTAGCGGGGGAATCCTACAATGAGCAGTTCTTC. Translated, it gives CASSGWGVLAGESYNEQFF.

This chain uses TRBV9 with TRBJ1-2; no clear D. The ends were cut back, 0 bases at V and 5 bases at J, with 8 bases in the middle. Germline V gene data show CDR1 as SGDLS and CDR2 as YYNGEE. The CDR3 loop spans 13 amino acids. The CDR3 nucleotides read TGTGCCAGCAGCGTAGGGGCAGGATATGGCTACACCTTC. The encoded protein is CASSVGAGYGYTF.

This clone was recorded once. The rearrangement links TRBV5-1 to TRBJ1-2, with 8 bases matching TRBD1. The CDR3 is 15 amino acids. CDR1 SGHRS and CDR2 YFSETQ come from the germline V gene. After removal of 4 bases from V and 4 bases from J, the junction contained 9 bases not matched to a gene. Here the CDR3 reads CASSLGDRMTYGYTF. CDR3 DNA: TGCGCCAGCAGCCTCGGGGACAGGATGACCTATGGCTACACCTTC.

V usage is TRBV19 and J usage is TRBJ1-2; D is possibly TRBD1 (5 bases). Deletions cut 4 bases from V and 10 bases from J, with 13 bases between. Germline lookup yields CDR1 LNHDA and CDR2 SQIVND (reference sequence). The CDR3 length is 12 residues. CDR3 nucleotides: TGTGCCAGTAGTACCCCAAGGGACTACTACACCTTC. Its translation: CASSTPRDYYTF.

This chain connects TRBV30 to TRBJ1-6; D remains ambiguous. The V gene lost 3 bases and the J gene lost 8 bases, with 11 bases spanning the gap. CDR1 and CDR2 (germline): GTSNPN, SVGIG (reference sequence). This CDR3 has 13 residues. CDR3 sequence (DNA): TGTGCCTGGAGCCTCGGTATTGATTCACCCCTCCACTTT. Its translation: CAWSLGIDSPLHF.